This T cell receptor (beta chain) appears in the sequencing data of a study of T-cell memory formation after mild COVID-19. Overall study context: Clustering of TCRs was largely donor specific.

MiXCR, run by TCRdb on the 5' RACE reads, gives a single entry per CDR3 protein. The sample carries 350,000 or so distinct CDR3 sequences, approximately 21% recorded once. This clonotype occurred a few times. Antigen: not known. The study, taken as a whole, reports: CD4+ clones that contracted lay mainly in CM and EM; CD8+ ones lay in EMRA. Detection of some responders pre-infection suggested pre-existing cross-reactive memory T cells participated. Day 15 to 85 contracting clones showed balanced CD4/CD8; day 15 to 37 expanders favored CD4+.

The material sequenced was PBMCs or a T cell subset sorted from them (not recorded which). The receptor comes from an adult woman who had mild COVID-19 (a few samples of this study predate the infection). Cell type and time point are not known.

CDR3 residues: CASSPGGRDNEQYF. In DNA, the CDR3 is TGTGCCAGCAGCCCGGGGGGACGGGATAACGAGCAGTACTTC. The chain employs TRBV7-9 and TRBJ2-7; 7 bases are shared with TRBD2. Trimming took 5 bases from V and 5 from J; bases not matched to a gene: 9. Germline-derived CDR1 and CDR2 are SEHNR and FQNEAQ (reference sequence). The CDR3 runs 14 residues.